The clone carrying this T cell receptor (beta chain) was counted ten times or more. Antigen unknown. This entry is derived from a study of tumor and adjacent non-tumor tissue in lung cancer. A modified ARM-PCR protocol with three rounds of nested PCR amplified TCRbeta. One entry per CDR3 protein results from TCRdb running MiXCR on the multiplex PCR reads. This table has roughly 48,000 distinct CDR3 sequences, roughly two thirds appearing once. This sample's RNA came from whole unsorted tissue. Distant lung tissue was collected more than 3 cm away from the tumor edge. Between August and November 2014, newly diagnosed, chemotherapy-naive lung cancer patients underwent thoracic surgery in China. Broader study findings: Higher tumor TCR diversity was associated with shorter survival. TCR diversity was significantly greater in tumor than normal lung tissue. Top 100 clones took a larger repertoire share in normal lung.

Germline lookup yields CDR1 MDHEN and CDR2 SYDVKM. V dropped 6 bases and J dropped 0; count of bases not matched to a gene: 6. CDR3 length: 15 residues. V gene TRBV28 combines with J gene TRBJ2-7, with 9 bases aligning to TRBD2. The sample consisted of distant non-tumor lung tissue. This clonotype originated in a woman aged 70-85 years with non-small cell lung cancer. The CDR3 loop is CASSTPGLASYEQYF. The CDR3 bases are TGTGCCAGCAGCACCCCGGGACTAGCCTCCTACGAGCAGTACTTC.